This T cell receptor beta chain derives from a study of shared clonotypes between healthy human individuals. The CD4+ fraction was divided into a CD45RA+ naive subset and a CD45RA-negative memory subset. This CDR3 spans 15 amino acids. Per germline, CDR1 LGHNA and CDR2 YNFKEQ. Trimming took off 0 bases at V and 6 bases at J, with 12 bases between the two ends. Study processing details: Filtering of immunoSEQ junctional sequences could not match full-length read filtering. Produced via immunoSEQ multiplex PCR; TCRdb's table is partial and in-frame only. V and J calls plus clone size are reproduced from that table; the DNA served to infer D and trimming. The profile shows about 1.5 million clones, 95% to 99% of them singletons.

The material sequenced was naive CD4+ T cells sorted from blood. As to subset: CD45RA+ positively selected. The chain employs TRBV4-2 and TRBJ2-1; D gene ambiguous. The receptor comes from a man aged 30-40 years in good health. CDR3: CASSQEGRKFNEQFF. The CDR3 nucleotides are TGTGCCAGCAGCCAAGAGGGCAGGAAGTTCAATGAGCAGTTCTTC.